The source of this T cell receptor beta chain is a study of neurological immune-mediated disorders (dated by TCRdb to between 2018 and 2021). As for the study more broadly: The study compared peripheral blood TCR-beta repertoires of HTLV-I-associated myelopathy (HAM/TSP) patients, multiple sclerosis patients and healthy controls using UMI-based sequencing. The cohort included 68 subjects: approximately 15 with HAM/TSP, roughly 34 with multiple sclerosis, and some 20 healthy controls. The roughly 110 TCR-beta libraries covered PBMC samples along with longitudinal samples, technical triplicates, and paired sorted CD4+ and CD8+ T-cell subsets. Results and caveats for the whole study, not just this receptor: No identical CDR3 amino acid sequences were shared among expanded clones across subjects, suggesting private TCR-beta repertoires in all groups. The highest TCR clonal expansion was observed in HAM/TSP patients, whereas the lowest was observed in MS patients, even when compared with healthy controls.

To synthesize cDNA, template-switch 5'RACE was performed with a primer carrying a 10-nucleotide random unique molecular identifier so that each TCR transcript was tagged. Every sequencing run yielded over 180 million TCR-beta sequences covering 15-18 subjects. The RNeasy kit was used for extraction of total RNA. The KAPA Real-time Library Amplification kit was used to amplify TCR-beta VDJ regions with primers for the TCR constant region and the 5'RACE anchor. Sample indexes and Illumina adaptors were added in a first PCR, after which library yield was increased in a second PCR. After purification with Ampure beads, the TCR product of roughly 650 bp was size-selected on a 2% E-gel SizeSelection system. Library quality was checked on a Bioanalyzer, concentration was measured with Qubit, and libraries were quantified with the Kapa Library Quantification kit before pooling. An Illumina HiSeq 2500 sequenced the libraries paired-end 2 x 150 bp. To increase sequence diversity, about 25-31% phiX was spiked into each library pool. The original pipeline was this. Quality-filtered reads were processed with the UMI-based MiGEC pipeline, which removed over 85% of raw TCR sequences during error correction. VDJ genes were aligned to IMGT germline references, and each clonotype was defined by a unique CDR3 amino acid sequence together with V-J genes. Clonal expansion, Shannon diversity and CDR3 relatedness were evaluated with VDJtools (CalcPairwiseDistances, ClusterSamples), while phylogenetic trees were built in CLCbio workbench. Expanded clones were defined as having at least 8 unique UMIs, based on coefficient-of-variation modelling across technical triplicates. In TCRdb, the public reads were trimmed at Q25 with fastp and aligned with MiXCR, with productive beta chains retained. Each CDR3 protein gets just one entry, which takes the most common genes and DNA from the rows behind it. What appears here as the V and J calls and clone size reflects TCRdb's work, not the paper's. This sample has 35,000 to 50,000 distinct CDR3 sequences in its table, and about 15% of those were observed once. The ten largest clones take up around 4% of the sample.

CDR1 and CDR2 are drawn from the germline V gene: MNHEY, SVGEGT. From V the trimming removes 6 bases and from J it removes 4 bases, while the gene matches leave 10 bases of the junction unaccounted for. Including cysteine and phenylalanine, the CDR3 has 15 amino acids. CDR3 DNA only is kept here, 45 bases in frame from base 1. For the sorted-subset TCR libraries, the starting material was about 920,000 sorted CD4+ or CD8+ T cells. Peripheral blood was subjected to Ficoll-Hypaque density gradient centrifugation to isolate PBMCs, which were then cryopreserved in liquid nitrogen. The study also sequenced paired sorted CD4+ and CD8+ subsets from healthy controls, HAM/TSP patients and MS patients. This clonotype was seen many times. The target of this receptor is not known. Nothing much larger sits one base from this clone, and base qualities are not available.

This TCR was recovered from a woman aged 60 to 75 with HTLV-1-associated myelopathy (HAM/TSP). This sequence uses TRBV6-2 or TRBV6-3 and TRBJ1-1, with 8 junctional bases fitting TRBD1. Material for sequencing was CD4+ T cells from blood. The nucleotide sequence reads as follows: TGTGCCAGCAGCCCAGGACAGGGATCGAGCACTGAAGCTTTCTTT. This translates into CASSPGQGSSTEAFF.